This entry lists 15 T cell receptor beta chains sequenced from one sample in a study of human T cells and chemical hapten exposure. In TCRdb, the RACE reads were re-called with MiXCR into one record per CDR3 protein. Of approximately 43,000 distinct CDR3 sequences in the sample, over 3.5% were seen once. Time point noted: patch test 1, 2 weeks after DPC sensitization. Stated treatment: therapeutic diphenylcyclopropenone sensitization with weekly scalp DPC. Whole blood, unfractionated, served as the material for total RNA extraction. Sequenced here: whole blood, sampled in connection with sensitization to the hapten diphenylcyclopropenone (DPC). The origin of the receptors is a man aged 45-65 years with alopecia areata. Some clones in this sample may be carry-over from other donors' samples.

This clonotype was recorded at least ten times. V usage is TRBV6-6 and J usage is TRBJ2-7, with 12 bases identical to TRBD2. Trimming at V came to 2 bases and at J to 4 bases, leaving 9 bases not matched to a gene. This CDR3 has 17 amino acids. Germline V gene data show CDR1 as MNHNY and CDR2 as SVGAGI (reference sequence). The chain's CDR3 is CASSYRPTSGRMYEQYF. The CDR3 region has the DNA TGTGCCAGCAGTTACCGTCCAACTAGCGGGAGGATGTACGAGCAGTACTTC.

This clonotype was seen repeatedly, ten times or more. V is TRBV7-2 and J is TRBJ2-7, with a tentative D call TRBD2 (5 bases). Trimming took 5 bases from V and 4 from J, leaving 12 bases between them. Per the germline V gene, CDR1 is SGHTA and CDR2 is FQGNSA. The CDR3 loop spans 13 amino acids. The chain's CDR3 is CASSPLRGYEQYF. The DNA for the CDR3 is TGTGCCAGCAGCCCCCTTCGAGGGTACGAGCAGTACTTC.

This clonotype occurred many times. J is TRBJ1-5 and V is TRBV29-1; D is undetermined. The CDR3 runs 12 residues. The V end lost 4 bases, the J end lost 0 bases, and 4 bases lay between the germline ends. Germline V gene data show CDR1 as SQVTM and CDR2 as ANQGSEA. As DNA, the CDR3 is TGCAGCGTTGCAGGTAGCAATCAGCCCCAGCATTTT. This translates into CSVAGSNQPQHF.

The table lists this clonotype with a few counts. The CDR3 protein is CASSLQGKTQYF. CDR3 DNA: TGCGCCAGCAGCTTGCAGGGAAAGACCCAGTACTTC. V is TRBV5-1 and J is TRBJ2-5; TRBD1 might be the D (5 bases). V was trimmed by 1 base and J by 6 bases, leaving 7 bases between them. The CDR3 totals 12 residues. The germline V gene has CDR1 SGHRS and CDR2 YFSETQ.

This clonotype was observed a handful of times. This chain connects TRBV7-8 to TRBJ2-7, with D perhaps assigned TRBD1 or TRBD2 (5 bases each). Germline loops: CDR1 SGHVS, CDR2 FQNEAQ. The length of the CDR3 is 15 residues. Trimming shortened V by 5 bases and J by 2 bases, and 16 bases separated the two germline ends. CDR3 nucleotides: TGTGCCAGCAGCCCCGAGGGGAGTTCGACCTACGAGCAGTACTTC. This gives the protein CASSPEGSSTYEQYF.

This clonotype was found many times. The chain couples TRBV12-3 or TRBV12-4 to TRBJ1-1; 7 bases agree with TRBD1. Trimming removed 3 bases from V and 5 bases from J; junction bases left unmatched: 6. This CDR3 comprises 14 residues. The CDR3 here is CASSFSQGDTEAFF. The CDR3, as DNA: TGTGCCAGCAGTTTTTCCCAGGGGGATACTGAAGCTTTCTTT.

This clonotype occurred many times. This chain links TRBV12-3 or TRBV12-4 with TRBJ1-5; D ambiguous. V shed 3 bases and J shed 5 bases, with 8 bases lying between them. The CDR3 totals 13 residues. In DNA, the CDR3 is TGTGCCAGCAGTTTGTCTTCCTATCAGCCCCAGCATTTT. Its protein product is CASSLSSYQPQHF.

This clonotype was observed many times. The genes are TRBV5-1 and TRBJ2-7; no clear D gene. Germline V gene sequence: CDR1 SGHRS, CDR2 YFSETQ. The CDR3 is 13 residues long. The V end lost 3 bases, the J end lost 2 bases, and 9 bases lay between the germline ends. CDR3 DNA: TGCGCCAGCAGCTCCTACTTAACCTACGAGCAGTACTTC. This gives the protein CASSSYLTYEQYF.

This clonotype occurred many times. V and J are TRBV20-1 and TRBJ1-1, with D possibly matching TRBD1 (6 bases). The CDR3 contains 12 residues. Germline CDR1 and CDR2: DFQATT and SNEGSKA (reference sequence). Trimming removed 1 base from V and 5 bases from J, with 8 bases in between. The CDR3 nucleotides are TGCAGTGCTAGAGTAGGGACAACTGAAGCTTTCTTT. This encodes CSARVGTTEAFF.

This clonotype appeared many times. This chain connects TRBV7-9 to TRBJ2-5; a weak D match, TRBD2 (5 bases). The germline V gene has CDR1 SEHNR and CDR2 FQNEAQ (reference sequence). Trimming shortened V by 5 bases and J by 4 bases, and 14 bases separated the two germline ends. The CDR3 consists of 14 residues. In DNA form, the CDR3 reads TGTGCCAGCAGCCCCGAGGGTGTCGGAGAGACCCAGTACTTC. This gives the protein CASSPEGVGETQYF.

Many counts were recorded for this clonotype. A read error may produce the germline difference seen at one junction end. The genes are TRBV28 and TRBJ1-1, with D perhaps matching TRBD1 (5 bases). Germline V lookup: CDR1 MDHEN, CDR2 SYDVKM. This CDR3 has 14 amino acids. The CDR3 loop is CASTLRQGRTEAFF. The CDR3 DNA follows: TGTGCCAGCACTTTACGGCAGGGAAGGACTGAAGCTTTCTTT.

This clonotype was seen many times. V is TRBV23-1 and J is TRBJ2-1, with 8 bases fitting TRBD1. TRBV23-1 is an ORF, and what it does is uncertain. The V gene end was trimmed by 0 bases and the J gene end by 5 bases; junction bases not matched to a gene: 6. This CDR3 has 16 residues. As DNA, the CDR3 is TGCGCCAGCAGTCAATCGAGACAGGGGTTACACAATGAGCAGTTCTTC. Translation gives CASSQSRQGLHNEQFF.

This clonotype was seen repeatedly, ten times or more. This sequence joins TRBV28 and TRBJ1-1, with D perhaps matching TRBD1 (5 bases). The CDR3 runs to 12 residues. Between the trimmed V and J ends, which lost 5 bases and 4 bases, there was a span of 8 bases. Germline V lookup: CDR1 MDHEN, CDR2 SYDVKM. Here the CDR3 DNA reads TGTGCCAGCAGTGGGGCGGGCACTGAAGCTTTCTTT. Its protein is CASSGAGTEAFF.

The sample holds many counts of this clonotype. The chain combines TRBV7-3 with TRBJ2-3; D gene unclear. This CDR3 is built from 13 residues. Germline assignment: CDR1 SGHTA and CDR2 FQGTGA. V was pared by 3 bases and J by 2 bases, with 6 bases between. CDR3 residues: CASSFSFTDTQYF. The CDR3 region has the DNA TGTGCCAGCAGCTTCTCCTTCACAGATACGCAGTATTTT.

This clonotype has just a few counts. The CDR3 is CASSPFAPSYEQYF. The CDR3 DNA follows: TGTGCCAGCAGTCCATTCGCCCCCTCCTACGAGCAGTACTTC. The chain is built from TRBV28 and TRBJ2-7, with no clear D. Germline CDR1 and CDR2: MDHEN and SYDVKM. The CDR3 runs 14 residues. Trimming removed 5 bases at V and 0 bases at J, with 11 bases between.